This T cell receptor beta chain was obtained from a study of blood T cell repertoires in COVID-19. Study background: Spain, Italy and the United States supplied samples that represented acute and convalescent COVID-19. Sources were T cells, B-cell-depleted T cells, or PBMCs; the material itself was cDNA or gDNA.

This table comes from immunoSEQ multiplex PCR, and its TCRdb copy is limited to in-frame clones, with some not included. The repertoire holds some 100,000 clones, with approximately 90% as singletons. The CDR3 covers 13 residues. The V and J ends lost 3 bases and 4 bases, in that order; junction bases with no gene match: 3. Germline CDR1 LNHDA, CDR2 SQIVND (reference sequence). The rearrangement joins TRBV19 to TRBJ2-7; 7 bases match TRBD1. This sequence was found in a man aged 45 to 65 with acute or convalescent COVID-19. Material for sequencing was peripheral blood. CDR3 loop: CASSMGQLYEQYF. The CDR3 DNA follows: TGTGCCAGTAGTATGGGACAGCTATACGAGCAGTACTTC.